The sequence of this T cell receptor (beta chain) was determined in a study of T cell responses to AZD1222 COVID-19 vaccine (dated by TCRdb to the early 2020s). Describing the broader study: AZD1222 recipients whose second dose came at about 4 weeks and those whose second dose came at about 12 weeks were combined into one group, since spike-specific TCR depth and breadth did not differ between the two schedules. A total of 233 trial participants underwent TCR sequencing, of whom approximately 210 received two doses of AZD1222 and some 26 received two doses of the MenACWY control vaccine. Trial participants were enrolled into age subgroups of 18-55, 56-69 and 70-plus years, which contained about 150, 28 and 57 TCR-sequenced participants, respectively.

The time point label on this specimen signifies: baseline before first vaccination. Vaccinee samples came from UK trials COV001 and COV002, including a single-blind randomized controlled phase 2/3 trial of AZD1222 (ChAdOx1 nCoV-19) in healthy adults. For TCRbeta chain sequencing, PBMC samples were collected from trial participants at day 0 and at day 28 after the second dose. The CDR3 covers 15 residues, taking in both the cysteine and the phenylalanine. The CDR3 DNA has 45 bases and is translated from base 1. The germline V gene supplies CDR1 SGHTA and CDR2 FQGNSA. Trimming costs V 4 bases and J 4 bases, and their ends lie 11 bases apart. The CDR3 regions of human TCRbeta chains were subjected to immunosequencing. Under the source paper's analysis protocol: TCRs in the repertoires were matched against a reference library of SARS-CoV-2-specific TCRs that had been generated with the MIRA antigen-specificity platform. Breadth was defined as the fraction of unique TCRs that were SARS-CoV-2-associated. Depth was defined as the fraction of total T cells that were SARS-CoV-2-associated. Using the MIRA data, each spike-specific TCR was mapped to the spike region that the TCR reacts to and placed in a CD4 or CD8 class. Log10-transformed breadth and depth values were compared by one-way ANOVA with Sidak's multiple comparisons tests. In TCRdb, the immuneACCESS table is reduced to in-frame sequences with V and J assigned. These tables do not hold every clone; where another copy was compared, an unresolved V gene accounts for under half, and the others remain unexplained. The DNA gave D and trimming, while V, J and clone size come from that table. The sample table shows around 100,000 clones, and more than 85% are seen once. Jointly, the top ten make up more than 15% of the sample.

This clone was seen more than once but under ten times. Its target antigen remains unknown. Qualities for individual bases were not recorded, and no much larger clone is one base off. Results and caveats for the whole study, not just this receptor: In the small 56-69-year group, the increase in depth fell short of significance, most likely because of low power. Conclusions about previously exposed vaccinees were limited because only five to seven AZD1222 recipients were SARS-CoV-2 seropositive at baseline. No day 14 peak-response samples were available, so repertoires were characterized only after the peak T cell response. Reportedly, almost half of the unique spike-specific TCRs recognized epitopes lying outside the regions that are mutated in the B.1.351 and B.1.1.7 variants. Most participants were white British and females outnumbered males, and the authors suggested that clonal diversity may have been underestimated. The whole spike protein was spanned by vaccine-associated CD4 TCRs, and dominant responses were seen in regions 160-218 and 743-854. After two AZD1222 doses, spike-specific TCR breadth and depth were significantly higher than at day 0 and than in MenACWY recipients.

The sample was peripheral blood, taken on day 0 of AZD1222 vaccination. The receptor comes from an adult in good health. The V gene is TRBV7-2 and the J gene is TRBJ2-6, with an unclear D gene assignment. For the CDR3, the sequence is CASSWAWPGANVLTF. At the DNA level, the sequence is TGTGCCAGCAGCTGGGCCTGGCCAGGGGCCAACGTCCTGACTTTC. Supplemented by the reference TRBV7-2 and TRBJ2-6 proteins around the CDR3, the complete variable domain is GAGVSQSPSNKVTEKGKDVELRCDPISGHTALYWYRQSLGQGLEFLIYFQGNSAPDKSGLPSDRFSAERTGGSVSTLTIQRTQQEDSAVYLCASSWAWPGANVLTFGAGSRLTVL.